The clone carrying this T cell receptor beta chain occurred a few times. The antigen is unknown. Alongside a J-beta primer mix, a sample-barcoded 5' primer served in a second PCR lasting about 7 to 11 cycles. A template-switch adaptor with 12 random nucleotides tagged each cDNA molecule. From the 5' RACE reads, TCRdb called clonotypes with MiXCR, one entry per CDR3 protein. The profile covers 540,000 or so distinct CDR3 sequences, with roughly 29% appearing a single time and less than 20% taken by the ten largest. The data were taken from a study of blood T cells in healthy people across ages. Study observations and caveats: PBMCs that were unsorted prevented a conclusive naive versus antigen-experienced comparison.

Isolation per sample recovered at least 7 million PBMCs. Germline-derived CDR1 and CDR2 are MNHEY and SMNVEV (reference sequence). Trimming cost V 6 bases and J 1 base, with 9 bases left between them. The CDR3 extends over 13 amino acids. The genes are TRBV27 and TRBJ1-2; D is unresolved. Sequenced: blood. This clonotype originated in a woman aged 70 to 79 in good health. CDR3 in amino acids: CASRLQSNYGYTF. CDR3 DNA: TGTGCCAGCAGGCTACAGAGTAACTATGGCTACACCTTC.